This T cell receptor beta chain was sequenced in a study of early stage breast cancer tumors. The CDR3 consists of 13 residues. V lost 5 bases and J 1 base, leaving 8 bases between the germline ends. From germline, CDR1 is SNHLY and CDR2 FYNNEI. TCRdb keeps only in-frame clones here, not all; method: immunoSEQ multiplex PCR. The sample contains about 21,000 clones, roughly three quarters of which appear only once. The chain recombines TRBV2 with TRBJ1-1; D gene unclear. The sequencing sample was made of blood. The source is a person in their sixties or seventies with breast cancer. CDR3 DNA: TGTGCCAGCAGTTATATGGGGAACACTGAAGCTTTCTTT. Its protein is CASSYMGNTEAFF.